The 25 T cell receptor beta chains below come from one sample, sequenced in a study of T-cell memory formation after mild COVID-19. TCRdb fed the 5' RACE reads into MiXCR, producing one record per CDR3 protein. The repertoire holds hundreds of thousands of distinct CDR3 sequences, about 20% seen once, with 7.5% to 9.5% in the top ten. Source material: PBMCs or a T cell subset sorted from them (not recorded which). The source is an adult woman who had mild COVID-19 (a few samples of this study predate the infection). Cell type and time point are not known.

In this sample, this clonotype turned up a few times. The chain links TRBV3-1 to TRBJ2-1; 7 bases align to TRBD2. This CDR3 comprises 14 residues. V shed 1 base, J shed 7 bases, and the junction held 4 bases outside the gene matches. In germline, CDR1 is LGHDT, CDR2 YNNKEL (reference sequence). CDR3 nucleotide sequence: TGTGCCAGCAGCCAAGGGCGGGGGTGGAATGAGCAGTTCTTC. Residues: CASSQGRGWNEQFF.

CDR3 loop: CASSSNYGYEQYF. In DNA form, the CDR3 reads TGTGCCAGCAGTTCAAATTACGGCTACGAGCAGTACTTC. The V gene is TRBV27, the J gene TRBJ2-7, with D unresolved. The V end lost 4 bases, the J end lost 3 bases, and 10 bases lay between the germline ends. This CDR3 comprises 13 residues. The V gene's germline CDR1 is MNHEY and CDR2 SMNVEV (reference sequence).

The chain carries TRBV5-1 and TRBJ2-7; 10 bases map to TRBD1. V trimming: 4 bases; J trimming: 0 bases; junction bases outside the gene matches: 10. The germline V gene encodes CDR1 SGHRS and CDR2 YFSETQ. The CDR3 consists of 17 residues. Written as DNA, the CDR3 is TGCGCCAGCAGCCTCCGGGACAGGGGTGGAAGCTCCTACGAGCAGTACTTC. Amino acid sequence: CASSLRDRGGSSYEQYF. The complete variable domain, with remaining parts taken from reference TRBV5-1 and TRBJ2-7, reads KAGVTQTPRYLIKTRGQQVTLSCSPISGHRSVSWYQQTPGQGLQFLFEYFSETQRNKGNFPGRFSGRQFSNSRSEMNVSTLELGDSALYLCASSLRDRGGSSYEQYFGPGTRLTVT.

This clonotype was observed a handful of times. The genes are TRBV20-1 and TRBJ2-2; TRBD2 matches 13 bases. The CDR3 covers 16 residues. Germline V lookup: CDR1 DFQATT, CDR2 SNEGSKA (reference sequence). V lost 5 bases, J lost 0 bases, and 3 bases stayed unmatched. CDR3 sequence (DNA): TGCAGTGCTGAGGGACTAGCGGGGTCGAACACCGGGGAGCTGTTTTTT. Its translation: CSAEGLAGSNTGELFF.

The table lists this clonotype with a few counts. The rearrangement uses TRBV6-6 and TRBJ2-1, with TRBD1 identical over 11 bases. Germline assignment: CDR1 MNHNY and CDR2 SVGAGI (reference sequence). The V and J ends lost 6 bases and 7 bases, in that order; junction bases with no gene match: 5. The CDR3 loop spans 14 amino acids. CDR3 sequence (DNA): TGTGCCAGCAGGGGACAGGGGGTGTTTAATGAGCAGTTCTTC. Translated, it gives CASRGQGVFNEQFF.

This clonotype was seen a few times. This rearrangement joins TRBV29-1 to TRBJ1-1; D remains unclear. The length of the CDR3 is 14 residues. Germline CDR1 reads SQVTM; CDR2 reads ANQGSEA. The ends were cut back, 8 bases at V and 6 bases at J, with 22 bases in the middle. Here the CDR3 DNA reads TGCAGCTACGGAGGATCGGGAGAAGGGCCTGAAGCTTTCTTT. It codes for CSYGGSGEGPEAFF.

In DNA, the CDR3 is TGTGCCATCAGTGATTGGGACAGGGAAGGCGATGAGCAGTTCTTC. Translating it yields CAISDWDREGDEQFF. The chain combines TRBV10-3 with TRBJ2-1; 9 bases are a match to TRBD1. V lost 3 bases, J lost 8 bases, and 8 bases stayed unmatched. Germline loops: CDR1 ENHRY, CDR2 SYGVKD. The CDR3 has 15 amino acids.

This clonotype was detected a few times. This chain joins TRBV21-1 and TRBJ2-7; the table's D call, TRBD1, has no DNA check behind it. TRBV21-1 is marked as a pseudogene. The CDR3 is made up of 12 amino acids. CDR3 in DNA: TGTGCCAGCAGCAAAAGTGGGACAGGGGAGTACTTC. Protein sequence: CASSKSGTGEYF.

This clonotype was seen only a few times. The chain couples TRBV19 to TRBJ1-5, with 8 bases aligning to TRBD1. The CDR3 is made up of 15 amino acids. Per germline, CDR1 LNHDA and CDR2 SQIVND (reference sequence). V trimming: 7 bases; J trimming: 3 bases; junction bases outside the gene matches: 8. CDR3: CASTLGQGINQPQHF. In nucleotides, the CDR3 is TGTGCCAGTACTCTAGGACAGGGAATCAATCAGCCCCAGCATTTT.

The chain has TRBV6-6 and TRBJ2-1; 14 bases line up with TRBD2. CDR1 MNHNY and CDR2 SVGAGI come from the germline V gene (reference sequence). V was clipped by 4 bases and J by 9 bases; unmatched bases: 8. This CDR3 region has 16 residues. The CDR3 sequence: CASSLSTSGGAGEQFF. In DNA, the CDR3 is TGTGCCAGCAGTTTGTCGACTAGCGGGGGGGCAGGTGAGCAGTTCTTC.

The table lists this clonotype with a few counts. The chain has TRBV5-1 and TRBJ2-5, with D maybe TRBD1 (5 bases). V lost 4 bases to trimming and J lost 5 bases, with 15 bases between them. The CDR3 has 14 amino acids. Germline V gene data show CDR1 as SGHRS and CDR2 as YFSETQ. The CDR3 DNA sequence: TGCGCCAGCAGCGGGGTGGACACTCGCGAGACCCAGTACTTC. Protein: CASSGVDTRETQYF.

This clonotype has more than one count but fewer than ten. The chain uses TRBV7-6 and TRBJ1-6, with D unclear. The CDR3 is made up of 13 amino acids. Germline values: CDR1 SGHVS, CDR2 FNYEAQ. Trimming left V 4 bases short and J 14 bases short, with 15 bases between. This chain's CDR3 is CASSSYQSGSLHF. Here the CDR3 DNA reads TGTGCCAGCAGCTCATACCAGTCTGGGTCCCTCCACTTT.

This clonotype occurred a few times. The rearrangement uses TRBV7-3 and TRBJ1-1; D uncertain. Trimming took off 2 bases at V and 5 bases at J, with 15 bases between the two ends. This CDR3 has 15 residues. Germline V gene data show CDR1 as SGHTA and CDR2 as FQGTGA. The CDR3 loop is CASSLGGPSSTEAFF. The CDR3 DNA reads as TGTGCCAGCAGCTTAGGCGGGCCCTCAAGTACTGAAGCTTTCTTT. The whole variable domain, filled in from reference TRBV7-3 and TRBJ1-1, reads GAGVSQTPSNKVTEKGKYVELRCDPISGHTALYWYRQSLGQGPEFLIYFQGTGAADDSGLPNDRFFAVRPEGSVSTLKIQRTERGDSAVYLCASSLGGPSSTEAFFGQGTRLTVV.

This clonotype was picked up a small number of times. The rearrangement links TRBV29-1 to TRBJ2-7, with 7 bases fitting TRBD2. The J segment lost 6 bases and the V segment lost 6 bases, leaving 8 bases of the junction unmatched. The CDR3 extends over 12 amino acids. CDR1 is SQVTM, CDR2 ANQGSEA, per germline. The CDR3 sequence: CSVVGGRREQYF. CDR3 bases: TGCAGCGTCGTGGGAGGGCGGCGCGAGCAGTACTTC.

The genes are TRBV7-9 and TRBJ2-3; a weak D match, TRBD2 (5 bases). The germline CDR1 and CDR2 sequences are SEHNR and FQNEAQ (reference sequence). CDR3 length equals 16 residues. Trimming pared 0 bases from V and 3 bases from J, leaving 13 bases between. The CDR3 sequence is CASSLARATLTDTQYF. The DNA for the CDR3 is TGTGCCAGCAGCTTAGCGCGGGCTACCTTGACAGATACGCAGTATTTT.

Only a few counts were recorded for this clonotype. This rearrangement joins TRBV4-1 to TRBJ1-6; D is unclear. The CDR3 contains 17 residues. The V gene lost 1 base and the J gene lost 5 bases, with 15 bases spanning the gap. In germline, CDR1 is MGHRA, CDR2 YSYEKL. CDR3 DNA: TGCGCCAGCAGCCAAGCCCCGGGAAGGGTGCATAATTCACCCCTCCACTTT. Amino acid sequence: CASSQAPGRVHNSPLHF.

This clonotype was found a few times. The rearrangement uses TRBV7-9 and TRBJ2-3; 10 nucleotides line up with TRBD1. CDR3 length: 15 residues. With V trimmed by 5 bases and J by 5 bases, 7 bases remained unmatched. Germline lookup yields CDR1 SEHNR and CDR2 FQNEAQ (reference sequence). This CDR3 reads CASSPTDRGQDTQYF. CDR3 sequence (DNA): TGTGCCAGCAGCCCAACCGACAGGGGGCAAGATACGCAGTATTTT.

This clonotype has a handful of counts. This chain connects TRBV5-1 to TRBJ2-3, with no clear D. This CDR3 contains 15 residues. V dropped 4 bases and J dropped 0 bases, with 12 bases sitting between them. The germline CDR1 and CDR2 sequences are SGHRS and YFSETQ. Here the CDR3 reads CASSPDPSSTDTQYF. CDR3 DNA sequence: TGCGCCAGCAGCCCCGACCCATCTAGCACAGATACGCAGTATTTT.

V and J are TRBV7-9 and TRBJ2-3, with 10 positions matching TRBD1. The CDR3 totals 14 residues. CDR1 SEHNR and CDR2 FQNEAQ come from the germline V gene (reference sequence). V trimming: 1 base; J trimming: 5 bases; junction bases outside the gene matches: 0. CDR3 residues: CASSLGTGGDTQYF. CDR3 in DNA: TGTGCCAGCAGCTTAGGGACAGGGGGAGATACGCAGTATTTT.

The CDR3 protein is CASSLRAWPGQGGSGELFF. Here the CDR3 DNA reads TGTGCCAGCAGCTTACGGGCGTGGCCGGGACAGGGGGGTTCCGGGGAGCTGTTTTTT. The chain is built from TRBV7-9 and TRBJ2-2; TRBD1 aligns across 11 bases. Germline V lookup: CDR1 SEHNR, CDR2 FQNEAQ (reference sequence). V shed 2 bases, J shed 6 bases, and the junction held 14 bases outside the gene matches. The CDR3 runs 19 residues.

The V call is TRBV5-1, the J call TRBJ2-3; D gene ambiguous. V dropped 0 bases and J dropped 0 bases, with 8 bases sitting between them. CDR1 SGHRS and CDR2 YFSETQ come from the germline V gene. The CDR3 extends over 15 amino acids. DNA for the CDR3: TGCGCCAGCAGCTTGGACCTAACTAGCACAGATACGCAGTATTTT. Translating gives CASSLDLTSTDTQYF. Variable domain in full (rest from reference TRBV5-1 and TRBJ2-3): KAGVTQTPRYLIKTRGQQVTLSCSPISGHRSVSWYQQTPGQGLQFLFEYFSETQRNKGNFPGRFSGRQFSNSRSEMNVSTLELGDSALYLCASSLDLTSTDTQYFGPGTRLTVL.

This clonotype has a single count. V gene TRBV5-1 combines with J gene TRBJ2-7; the D gene is possibly TRBD2 (5 bases). This CDR3 comprises 15 residues. Germline CDR1 reads SGHRS; CDR2 reads YFSETQ. Trimming removed 3 bases at V and 10 bases at J, with 23 bases between. The CDR3, as DNA: TGCGCCAGCAGCTCCCGTGCCGGGCCTGGACTGTCCCAGTACTTC. As protein: CASSSRAGPGLSQYF.

This clonotype was picked up a small number of times. V gene TRBV4-1 combines with J gene TRBJ2-7, with TRBD2 matching 12 bases. The CDR3 extends over 16 amino acids. V trimming: 2 bases; J trimming: 3 bases; junction bases outside the gene matches: 5. From germline, CDR1 is MGHRA and CDR2 YSYEKL. The CDR3 loop is CASSQLAGGPGYEQYF. In nucleotides, the CDR3 is TGCGCCAGCAGCCAACTAGCGGGAGGGCCGGGCTACGAGCAGTACTTC.

This clonotype turned up a few times. The chain carries TRBV6-6 and TRBJ1-1, with D uncertain. V dropped 2 bases and J dropped 0 bases, with 4 bases sitting between them. From germline, CDR1 is MNHNY and CDR2 SVGAGI (reference sequence). This CDR3 spans 13 amino acids. CDR3: CASSYPLNTEAFF. The CDR3 DNA is TGTGCCAGCAGTTACCCGCTGAACACTGAAGCTTTCTTT.

This clonotype was counted only a few times. The chain couples TRBV4-1 to TRBJ1-1; D gene ambiguous. V was cut by 4 bases and J by 3 bases, with 12 bases left in between. Germline loops: CDR1 MGHRA, CDR2 YSYEKL. The CDR3 has 14 amino acids. The CDR3, as DNA: TGCGCCAGCAGCCCGATTTGGGGTCACACTGAAGCTTTCTTT. Translating gives CASSPIWGHTEAFF.